This T cell receptor beta chain appears in the sequencing data of a study of Graves' ophthalmopathy and Graves' hyperthyroidism. Study background: Peripheral blood was gathered at first diagnosis, ahead of any treatment whatsoever.

This clonotype was detected many times. Its specificity is unknown. The CDR3 sequence is 11 residues long. Trimming cost V 5 bases and J 9 bases, with 7 bases left between them. Germline V lookup: CDR1 MNHEY, CDR2 SVGAGI. Study results and limitations: Blood was where most expanded thyroid clonotypes above 0.001 frequency also turned up. Ophthalmopathy could be told apart from stable hyperthyroidism by a 13-signature model (around 85% sensitivity, about 80% specificity).

CDR3 regions of TCR beta were amplified from RNA transcripts. RT-PCR with HTBI primers came first, then second-round multiplex PCR. MiXCR was run by TCRdb on the multiplex PCR reads, yielding one entry per CDR3 protein. The sample records about 380,000 distinct CDR3 sequences, 15% being singletons. Sequenced sample: peripheral blood. The chain couples TRBV6-5 to TRBJ2-2; D is undetermined. The TCR was taken from a woman between 18 and 30 years old with stable Graves' hyperthyroidism. The CDR3 loop reads CASSRDRELFF. The CDR3 DNA follows: TGTGCCAGCAGTCGCGACAGGGAGCTGTTTTTT.